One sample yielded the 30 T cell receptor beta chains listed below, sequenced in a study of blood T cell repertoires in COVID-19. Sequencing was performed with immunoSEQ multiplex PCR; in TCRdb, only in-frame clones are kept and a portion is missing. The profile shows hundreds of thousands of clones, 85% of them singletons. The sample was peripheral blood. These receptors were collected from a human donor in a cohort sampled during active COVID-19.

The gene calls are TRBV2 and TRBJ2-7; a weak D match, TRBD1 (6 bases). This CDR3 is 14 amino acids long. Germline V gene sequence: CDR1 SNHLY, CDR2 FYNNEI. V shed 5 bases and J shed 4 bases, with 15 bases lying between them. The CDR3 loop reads CASSQGLIRYEQYF. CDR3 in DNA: TGTGCCAGCAGTCAGGGGTTGATCAGGTACGAGCAGTACTTC.

The CDR3 nucleotides read TGTGCCAGCGGCTGGACAGGGGTGAGTTACGAGCAGTACTTC. This codes for CASGWTGVSYEQYF. The V and J genes are TRBV5-5 and TRBJ2-7; 9 nucleotides line up with TRBD1. Germline V gene data show CDR1 as SGHKS and CDR2 as YYEKEE (reference sequence). Unmatched junction bases numbered 9, after V lost 7 bases and J lost 4 bases. The CDR3 has 14 residues.

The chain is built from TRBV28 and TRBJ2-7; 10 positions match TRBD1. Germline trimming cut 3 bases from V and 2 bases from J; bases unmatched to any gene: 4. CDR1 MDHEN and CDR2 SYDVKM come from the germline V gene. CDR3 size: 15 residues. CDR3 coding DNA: TGTGCCAGCAGTTTTGGGGGGACAGGGGCCTACGAGCAGTACTTC. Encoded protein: CASSFGGTGAYEQYF.

CDR3 DNA sequence: TGCGCCTCCCGGGAGGACCTAGATACGCAGTATTTT. This codes for CASREDLDTQYF. This chain joins TRBV5-1 and TRBJ2-3; TRBD2 aligns across 7 bases. From germline, CDR1 is SGHRS and CDR2 YFSETQ. J lost 5 bases, V lost 10 bases, and 7 bases had no gene match. The CDR3 has 12 residues. The entire variable domain, with the rest obtained from reference TRBV5-1 and TRBJ2-3, is as follows: KAGVTQTPRYLIKTRGQQVTLSCSPISGHRSVSWYQQTPGQGLQFLFEYFSETQRNKGNFPGRFSGRQFSNSRSEMNVSTLELGDSALYLCASREDLDTQYFGPGTRLTVL.

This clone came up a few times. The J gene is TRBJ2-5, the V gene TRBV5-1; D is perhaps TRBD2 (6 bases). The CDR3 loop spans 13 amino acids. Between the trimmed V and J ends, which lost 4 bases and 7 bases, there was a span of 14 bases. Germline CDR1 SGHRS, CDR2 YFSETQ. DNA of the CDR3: TGCGCCAGCAGCAGCGGACCCGGGGGGACCCAGTACTTC. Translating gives CASSSGPGGTQYF.

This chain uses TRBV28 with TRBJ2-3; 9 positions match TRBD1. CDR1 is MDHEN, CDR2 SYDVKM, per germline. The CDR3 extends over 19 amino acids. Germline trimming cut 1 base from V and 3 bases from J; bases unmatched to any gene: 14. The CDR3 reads CASSLLGPPGTGPTDTQYF. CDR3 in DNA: TGTGCCAGCAGTTTATTAGGACCTCCCGGGACAGGGCCAACAGATACGCAGTATTTT.

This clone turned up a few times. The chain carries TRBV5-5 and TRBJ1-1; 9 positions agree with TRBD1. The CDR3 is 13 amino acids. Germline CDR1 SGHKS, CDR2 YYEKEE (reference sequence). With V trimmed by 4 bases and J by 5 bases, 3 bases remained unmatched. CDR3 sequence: CASSRDRETEAFF. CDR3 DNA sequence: TGTGCCAGCAGCAGGGACAGGGAGACTGAAGCTTTCTTT.

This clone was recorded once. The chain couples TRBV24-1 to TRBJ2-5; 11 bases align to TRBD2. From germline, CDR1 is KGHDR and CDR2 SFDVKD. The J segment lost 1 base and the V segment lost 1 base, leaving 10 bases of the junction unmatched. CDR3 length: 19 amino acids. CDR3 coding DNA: TGTGCCACCAGTGATTTTCGGGAACAACTAGCGGGGGCCCAAGAGACCCAGTACTTC. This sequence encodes CATSDFREQLAGAQETQYF.

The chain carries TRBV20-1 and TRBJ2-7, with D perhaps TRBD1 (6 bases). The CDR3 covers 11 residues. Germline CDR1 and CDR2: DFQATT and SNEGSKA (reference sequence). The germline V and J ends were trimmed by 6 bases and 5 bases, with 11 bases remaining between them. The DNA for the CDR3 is TGCAGTGCAAAACAGGGAAACGAGCAGTACTTC. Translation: CSAKQGNEQYF.

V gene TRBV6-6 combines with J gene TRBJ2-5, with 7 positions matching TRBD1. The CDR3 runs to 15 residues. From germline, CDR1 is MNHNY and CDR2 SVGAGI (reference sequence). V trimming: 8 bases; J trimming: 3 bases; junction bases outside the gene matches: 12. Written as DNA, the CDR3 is TGTGCCAGCGGGGAGAGGGGGCGCTGGGAAGAGACCCAGTACTTC. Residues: CASGERGRWEETQYF.

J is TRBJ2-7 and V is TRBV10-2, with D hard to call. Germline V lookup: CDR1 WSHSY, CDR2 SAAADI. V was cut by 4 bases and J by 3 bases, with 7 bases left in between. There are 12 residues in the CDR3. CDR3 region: CASSAIGYEQYF. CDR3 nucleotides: TGCGCCAGCAGTGCTATTGGCTACGAGCAGTACTTC.

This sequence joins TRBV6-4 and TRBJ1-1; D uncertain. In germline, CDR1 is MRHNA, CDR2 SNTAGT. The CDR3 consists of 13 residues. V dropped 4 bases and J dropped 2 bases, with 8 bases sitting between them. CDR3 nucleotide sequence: TGTGCCAGCAGTGTGGGAGCAAACACTGAAGCTTTCTTT. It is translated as CASSVGANTEAFF.

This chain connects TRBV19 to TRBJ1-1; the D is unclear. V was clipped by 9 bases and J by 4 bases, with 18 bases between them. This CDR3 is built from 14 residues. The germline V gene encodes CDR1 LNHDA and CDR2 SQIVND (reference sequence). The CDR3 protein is CASWTQEVGTEAFF. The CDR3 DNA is TGTGCCAGCTGGACCCAGGAGGTGGGCACTGAAGCTTTCTTT. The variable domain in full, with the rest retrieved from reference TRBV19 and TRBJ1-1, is DGGITQSPKYLFRKEGQNVTLSCEQNLNHDAMYWYRQDPGQGLRLIYYSQIVNDFQKGDIAEGYSVSREKKESFPLTVTSAQKNPTAFYLCASWTQEVGTEAFFGQGTRLTVV.

The CDR3 spells CASGLWARGEQYF. CDR3 DNA sequence: TGTGCTAGTGGTCTCTGGGCGCGGGGAGAGCAGTACTTC. The genes are TRBV12-5 and TRBJ2-7; weak D call: TRBD2 (6 bases). CDR3 length: 13 amino acids. Trimming left V 5 bases short and J 7 bases short, with 15 bases between. The germline V gene has CDR1 LGHNT and CDR2 FRNRAP.

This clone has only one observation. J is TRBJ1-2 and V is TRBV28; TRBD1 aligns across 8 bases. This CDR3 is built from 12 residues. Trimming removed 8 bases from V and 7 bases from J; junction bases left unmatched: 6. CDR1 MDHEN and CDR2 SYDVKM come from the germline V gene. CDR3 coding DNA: TGTGCCAGCTCAACAGGGGGTCTTGGCTACACCTTC. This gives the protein CASSTGGLGYTF.

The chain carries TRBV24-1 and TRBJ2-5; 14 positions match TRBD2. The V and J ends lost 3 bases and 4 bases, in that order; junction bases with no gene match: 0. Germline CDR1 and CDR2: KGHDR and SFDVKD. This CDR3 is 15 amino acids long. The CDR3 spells CATSDGTSGGETQYF. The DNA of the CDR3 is TGTGCCACCAGTGATGGGACTAGCGGGGGAGAGACCCAGTACTTC.

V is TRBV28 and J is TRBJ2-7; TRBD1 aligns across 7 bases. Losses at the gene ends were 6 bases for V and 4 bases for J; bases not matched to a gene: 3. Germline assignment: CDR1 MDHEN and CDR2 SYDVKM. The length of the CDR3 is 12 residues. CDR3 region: CASSRTGYEQYF. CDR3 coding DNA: TGTGCCAGCAGCCGGACAGGTTACGAGCAGTACTTC.

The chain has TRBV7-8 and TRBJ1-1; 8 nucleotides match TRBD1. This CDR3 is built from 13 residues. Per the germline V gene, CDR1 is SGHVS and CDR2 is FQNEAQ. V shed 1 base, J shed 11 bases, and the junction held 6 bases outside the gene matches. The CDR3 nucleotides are TGTGCCAGCAGCTTAGGTGGACAGGGTAGGGCTTTCTTT. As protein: CASSLGGQGRAFF.

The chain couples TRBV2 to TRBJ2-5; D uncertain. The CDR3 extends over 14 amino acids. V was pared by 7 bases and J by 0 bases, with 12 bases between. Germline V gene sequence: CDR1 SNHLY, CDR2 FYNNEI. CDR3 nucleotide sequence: TGTGCCAGCACAAGGTTCGGGTACCAAGAGACCCAGTACTTC. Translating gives CASTRFGYQETQYF. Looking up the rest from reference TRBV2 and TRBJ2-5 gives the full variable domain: EPEVTQTPSHQVTQMGQEVILRCVPISNHLYFYWYRQILGQKVEFLVSFYNNEISEKSEIFDDQFSVERPDGSNFTLKIRSTKLEDSAMYFCASTRFGYQETQYFGPGTRLLVL.

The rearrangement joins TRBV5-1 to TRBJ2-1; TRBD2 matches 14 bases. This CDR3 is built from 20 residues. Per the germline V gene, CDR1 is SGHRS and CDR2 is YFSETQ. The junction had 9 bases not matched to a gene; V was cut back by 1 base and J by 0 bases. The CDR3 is CASSLSGLAGDRSSYNEQFF. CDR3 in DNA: TGCGCCAGCAGCTTGTCGGGACTAGCGGGAGATAGAAGCTCCTACAATGAGCAGTTCTTC.

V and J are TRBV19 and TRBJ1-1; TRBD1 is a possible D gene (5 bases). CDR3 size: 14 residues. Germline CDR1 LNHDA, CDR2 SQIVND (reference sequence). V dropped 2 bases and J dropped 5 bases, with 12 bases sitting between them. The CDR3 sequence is CASSIQGMGTEAFF. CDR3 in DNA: TGTGCCAGTAGTATACAGGGAATGGGGACTGAAGCTTTCTTT.

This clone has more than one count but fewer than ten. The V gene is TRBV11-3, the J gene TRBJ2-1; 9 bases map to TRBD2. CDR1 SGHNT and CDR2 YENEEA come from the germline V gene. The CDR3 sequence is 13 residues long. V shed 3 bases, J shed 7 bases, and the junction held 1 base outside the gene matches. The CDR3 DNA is TGTGCCAGCAGCTTGCGGGAGGGTAATGAGCAGTTCTTC. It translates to CASSLREGNEQFF.

The CDR3 sequence: CASAGQWGEQFF. The CDR3 DNA follows: TGTGCCAGCGCGGGGCAATGGGGTGAGCAGTTCTTC. The genes are TRBV19 and TRBJ2-1; D might be TRBD2 (6 bases). The ends were cut back, 9 bases at V and 9 bases at J, with 15 bases in the middle. Germline CDR1 LNHDA, CDR2 SQIVND (reference sequence). This CDR3 comprises 12 residues.

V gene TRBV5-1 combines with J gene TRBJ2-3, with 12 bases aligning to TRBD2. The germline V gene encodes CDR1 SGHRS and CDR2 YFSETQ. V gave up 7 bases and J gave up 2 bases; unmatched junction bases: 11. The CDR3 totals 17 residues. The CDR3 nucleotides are TGCGCCAGCTCCAAGAGGGCTAGCGGGAGGGTCACAGATACGCAGTATTTT. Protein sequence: CASSKRASGRVTDTQYF.

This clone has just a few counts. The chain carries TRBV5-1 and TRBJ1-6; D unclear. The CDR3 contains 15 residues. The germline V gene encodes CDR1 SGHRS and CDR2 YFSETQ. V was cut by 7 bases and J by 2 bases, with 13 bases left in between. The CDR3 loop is CASGGMGPYNSPLHF. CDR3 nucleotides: TGCGCCAGCGGAGGTATGGGCCCCTATAATTCACCCCTCCACTTT.

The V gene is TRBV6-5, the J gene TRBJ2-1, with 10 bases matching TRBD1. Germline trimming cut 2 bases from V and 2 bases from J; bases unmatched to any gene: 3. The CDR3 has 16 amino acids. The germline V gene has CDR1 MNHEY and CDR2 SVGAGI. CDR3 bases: TGTGCCAGCAGTTACACCGGGACAGGGGCCTACAATGAGCAGTTCTTC. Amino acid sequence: CASSYTGTGAYNEQFF.

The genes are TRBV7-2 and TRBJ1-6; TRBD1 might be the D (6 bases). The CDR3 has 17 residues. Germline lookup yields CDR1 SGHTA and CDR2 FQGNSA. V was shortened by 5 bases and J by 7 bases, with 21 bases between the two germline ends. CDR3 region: CASSTGSASRLNSPLHF. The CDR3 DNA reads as TGTGCCAGCAGCACAGGGTCCGCCTCTAGGTTAAATTCACCCCTCCACTTT.

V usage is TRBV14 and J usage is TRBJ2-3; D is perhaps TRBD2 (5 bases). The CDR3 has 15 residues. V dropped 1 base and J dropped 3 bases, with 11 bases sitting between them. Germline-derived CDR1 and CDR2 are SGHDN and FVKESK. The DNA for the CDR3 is TGTGCCAGCAGCCAAGGAGGGATTAGGACAGATACGCAGTATTTT. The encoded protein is CASSQGGIRTDTQYF.

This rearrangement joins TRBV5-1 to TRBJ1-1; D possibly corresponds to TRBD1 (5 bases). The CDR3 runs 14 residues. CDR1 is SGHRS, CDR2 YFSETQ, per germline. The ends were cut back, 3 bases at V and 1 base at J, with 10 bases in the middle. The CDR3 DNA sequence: TGCGCCAGCAGCTCGGCTGACAGGAACACTGAAGCTTTCTTT. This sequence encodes CASSSADRNTEAFF.

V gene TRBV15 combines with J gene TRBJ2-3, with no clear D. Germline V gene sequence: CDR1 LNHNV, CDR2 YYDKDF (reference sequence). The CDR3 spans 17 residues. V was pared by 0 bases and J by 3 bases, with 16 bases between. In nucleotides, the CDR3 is TGTGCCACCAGCAGAGATCGGGTCTTGGGTTCTACAGATACGCAGTATTTT. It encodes CATSRDRVLGSTDTQYF.